The TCR beta chain under discussion was sequenced for a study of CD8 T cells in ankylosing spondylitis. The V and J ends lost 6 bases and 4 bases, in that order; junction bases with no gene match: 9. This CDR3 is built from 15 residues. Points on this clonotype: The target antigen is unknown.

The authors made TCR beta libraries by quantitative 5'-RACE with molecular barcodes. TCRdb fed the 5' RACE reads into MiXCR, producing one record per CDR3 protein. The repertoire holds about 88,000 distinct CDR3 sequences, more than 25% seen once, with around three fifths in the top ten. The study, taken as a whole, reports: It appeared that ankylosing spondylitis blood was characterized by a TCR beta motif of about 8 highly homologous variants. Disease-linked clones displayed a CD8+ phenotype and appeared relatively rarely in peripheral blood. According to the report, clones linked to the disease were significantly enriched in matched synovial fluid samples taken from ankylosing spondylitis patients.

The receptor comes from a male donor with ankylosing spondylitis or in good health (not recorded which). Sequences were obtained from blood, either unsorted or a sorted T cell fraction (not recorded which). The J gene is TRBJ2-3, the V gene TRBV12-3 or TRBV12-4, with TRBD2 identical over 8 bases. The CDR3 sequence is CASSPGTSEADTQYF. For the CDR3, the DNA is TGTGCCAGCAGCCCGGGGACTAGTGAGGCAGATACGCAGTATTTT.